This TCR beta chain emerged from a study of T cell repertoires in cytomegalovirus infection. Turning to the study itself: Public TCR beta signatures indicated both CMV infection and matching HLA type. General study points: Clonotype analysis showed dominance of the ex vivo response by HLA-C-restricted CMV-specific TCR beta clonotypes. Totalled public TCR beta family frequency picked out people who carried CMV plus the relevant HLA.

Trimming removed 5 bases from V and 5 bases from J, with 15 bases in between. The CDR3 extends over 15 amino acids. Germline V gives CDR1 SGHVT, CDR2 SQSDAQ. This clonotype has more than one count but fewer than ten. What it recognizes is unknown. From the reads, TCRdb called clonotypes with MiXCR, one entry per CDR3 protein. The sample consists of about 190,000 distinct CDR3 sequences, about 28% of them appearing once. Sequences were obtained from PBMCs. This TCR derives from a human donor in good health (CMV status not recorded). Some clones in this sample may be carry-over from other donors' samples. The chain carries TRBV7-4 and TRBJ1-4; D gene ambiguous. CDR3 loop: CASSLGQDRNEKLFF. CDR3 DNA sequence: TGTGCCAGCAGCCTTGGGCAGGATCGCAATGAAAAACTGTTTTTT.